This T cell receptor beta chain was recovered during a study of breast tumors, draining lymph nodes, adjacent tissues (dated by TCRdb to the mid-2010s). Regarding the research as a whole: The study compared TCR beta repertoires across tumor, adjacent nontumor tissue and axillary lymph nodes from breast cancer patients. The study was designed to assess the relationships and possible T-cell exchange between tumor, surrounding tissue and draining lymph node repertoires in human breast cancer. What the research found in general, with its limitations: The conclusion that tumor T cells originate in lymph nodes was framed as consistent with a hypothesis rather than directly demonstrated. A scenario in which most tumor T cells derive from the lymph node and then expand within tumor tissue was judged to be consistent with the data. Tumor T-cell repertoires showed less diversity than lymph node repertoires and more diversity than nontumor tissue repertoires, and tumor T-cell repertoires showed preferential V and J gene usage. Tumor and nontumor tissue repertoires were found to be significantly more similar in luminal-like than in basal-like breast cancer.

The germline ends are 12 bases apart after V is trimmed by 8 bases and J by 5 bases. The germline V gene provides CDR1 MNHEY and CDR2 SVGAGI. Inclusive of the bounding cysteine and phenylalanine, the CDR3 is 12 residues long. Kept here is only the CDR3 DNA, which spans 36 bases and is read in frame from base 1. The axillary draining lymph nodes of breast cancer patients were the source of the lymph node samples. TCRdb lists the instrument as Illumina HiSeq 2000. TCR beta chain libraries were generated through multiplex PCR amplification. High-throughput sequencing was used to analyze the amplified TCR beta chain products. TCRdb itself trimmed the public reads at Q25 with fastp, ran MiXCR and retained productive beta chains. Rows matching on CDR3 protein sequence are summarized as one entry with the most common DNA and genes. The sample has around 230,000 distinct CDR3 sequences on record, less than 40% of them singletons. The top ten hold approximately 1.4% of the sample.

The table lists this clonotype with many counts. The clone's antigen remains unknown. Per-nucleotide qualities are absent, and no much larger clonotype sits a single base away. This receptor chain uses TRBV6-5 and TRBJ2-5; no D gene is confidently identified. The sequenced sample consisted of axillary lymph node tissue. This receptor was taken from a female donor with breast cancer. Some clones in this sample may be carry-over from other donors' samples. The nucleotide sequence is TGTGCCAGCGTAAAGCCGCAGGAGACCCAGTACTTC. Translated, it gives CASVKPQETQYF.